This T cell receptor (beta chain) derives from a study of beta chain features in type 1 diabetes. Expressed TCRB transcripts were sequenced because the entire RNA isolate underwent reverse transcription. This table comes from immunoSEQ multiplex PCR, and its TCRdb copy is limited to in-frame clones, with some not included. The data contain fewer than 400,000 clones, 7% to 9% of them singletons. There are a few counts of this clone. The CDR3 contains 14 residues. Germline assignment: CDR1 MDHEN and CDR2 SYDVKM. J gave up 5 bases and V 1 base, and 4 bases lay outside the gene matches. Sequenced material: central memory CD4+ T cells from blood. This sequence was found in a woman under 30 in good health. This rearrangement joins TRBV28 to TRBJ2-5; 7 nucleotides line up with TRBD2. Here the CDR3 reads CASSLSSGRETQYF. CDR3 in DNA: TGTGCCAGCAGTTTATCTAGCGGTCGTGAGACCCAGTACTTC.